Each of the 22 T cell receptor beta chains below was sequenced from the same sample in a study of T cell changes during pregnancy in multiple sclerosis. Assay used: immunoSEQ multiplex PCR; TCRdb lists only in-frame clones, some missing. This table holds 45,000 or so clones, about 90% found once. The material sequenced was CD8+ T cells from peripheral blood mononuclear cells, taken after pregnancy. The receptors originated from a female donor with multiple sclerosis, enrolled in a pregnancy study.

The V gene is TRBV18, the J gene TRBJ1-2; D not resolved. V was cut by 5 bases and J by 2 bases, with 15 bases left in between. CDR3 length: 15 amino acids. Germline values: CDR1 KGHSH, CDR2 LQKENI. The CDR3, as DNA: TGTGCCAGCTCAACTGACGCGGCGCCAAACTATGGCTACACCTTC. Translation gives CASSTDAAPNYGYTF.

The CDR3 region is CASSTERLLRHYEQYF. In DNA, the CDR3 is TGTGCCAGCAGCACCGAGCGGCTACTCCGCCACTACGAGCAGTACTTC. J is TRBJ2-7 and V is TRBV5-4; tentatively, D is TRBD2 (5 bases). The germline V gene has CDR1 SGHNT and CDR2 YYREEE (reference sequence). V was clipped by 4 bases and J by 3 bases, with 20 bases between them. The CDR3 consists of 16 residues.

This clone came up once. V usage is TRBV6-4 and J usage is TRBJ2-1, with 9 bases identical to TRBD2. This CDR3 has 17 amino acids. CDR1 and CDR2 from the germline V gene are MRHNA and SNTAGT. The junction had 9 bases not matched to a gene; V was cut back by 2 bases and J by 4 bases. CDR3 residues: CASSDPQRTSAYNEQFF. In DNA, the CDR3 is TGTGCCAGCAGTGACCCCCAAAGGACTAGCGCTTACAATGAGCAGTTCTTC.

The genes are TRBV6-5 and TRBJ2-7, with D maybe TRBD2 (6 bases). Trimming took 4 bases from V and 3 from J, leaving 7 bases between them. Germline lookup yields CDR1 MNHEY and CDR2 SVGAGI. This CDR3 has 12 amino acids. CDR3 sequence: CASSFGSYEQYF. CDR3 nucleotides: TGTGCCAGCAGTTTCGGGAGCTACGAGCAGTACTTC.

The chain has TRBV11-2 and TRBJ2-1; 8 bases are shared with TRBD2. The germline V gene encodes CDR1 SGHAT and CDR2 FQNNGV. Trimming removed 5 bases from V and 4 bases from J; junction bases left unmatched: 4. The CDR3 spans 14 residues. The CDR3 spells CASSPGRAYNEQFF. Written as DNA, the CDR3 is TGTGCCAGCAGCCCCGGGAGGGCATACAATGAGCAGTTCTTC.

The chain couples TRBV7-6 to TRBJ2-3; D might be TRBD2 (5 bases). Deletions cut 5 bases from V and 8 bases from J, with 11 bases between. CDR1 and CDR2 from the germline V gene are SGHVS and FNYEAQ. This CDR3 spans 12 amino acids. The CDR3 loop reads CASSLIGGTQYF. In DNA, the CDR3 is TGTGCCAGCAGCCTGATTGGAGGTACGCAGTATTTT.

The chain has TRBV11-3 and TRBJ1-1; TRBD1 might be the D (5 bases). CDR1 and CDR2 (germline): SGHNT, YENEEA. Trimming shortened V by 5 bases and J by 8 bases, and 9 bases separated the two germline ends. This CDR3 is 11 amino acids long. The CDR3 nucleotides read TGTGCCAGCAGCCTAGGACAAGAAGCTTTCTTT. It yields the protein CASSLGQEAFF.

In its sample, this clone was seen many times. The chain combines TRBV2 with TRBJ1-5; D perhaps matches TRBD1 (5 bases). Germline V gives CDR1 SNHLY, CDR2 FYNNEI. Deletions cut 1 base from V and 4 bases from J, with 14 bases between. The CDR3 is 16 residues long. As DNA, the CDR3 is TGTGCCAGCAGTGAAGTCGGGACTGGTGCTAATCAGCCCCAGCATTTT. It codes for CASSEVGTGANQPQHF.

This clone was seen a few times. The rearrangement joins TRBV5-1 to TRBJ1-2; TRBD1 is a possible D gene (5 bases). Per the germline V gene, CDR1 is SGHRS and CDR2 is YFSETQ. V was shortened by 0 bases and J by 5 bases, with 5 bases between the two germline ends. This CDR3 region has 12 residues. The CDR3 DNA sequence: TGCGCCAGCAGCTTGGAGGGGTATGGCTACACCTTC. Translation gives CASSLEGYGYTF.

The rearrangement links TRBV7-6 to TRBJ1-1; TRBD1 matches 8 bases. Germline V gene sequence: CDR1 SGHVS, CDR2 FNYEAQ. Trimming removed 5 bases from V and 1 base from J; junction bases left unmatched: 6. CDR3 size: 15 residues. CDR3 bases: TGTGCCAGCAGCGCATACAGGGGGGGGAACACTGAAGCTTTCTTT. Amino acids: CASSAYRGGNTEAFF.

The chain is built from TRBV4-1 and TRBJ1-5, with unresolved D. Between the trimmed V and J ends, which lost 1 base and 9 bases, there was a span of 16 bases. The germline gives CDR1 MGHRA, CDR2 YSYEKL. CDR3 length equals 15 residues. The CDR3 DNA reads TGCGCCAGCAGCCAAGGTTCGGGGTTAGGAGGGCCCCAGCATTTT. Its protein product is CASSQGSGLGGPQHF.

This rearrangement joins TRBV5-6 to TRBJ1-1, with TRBD1 matching over 10 bases. Trimming at V came to 5 bases and at J to 6 bases, leaving 4 bases not matched to a gene. Germline loops: CDR1 SGHDT, CDR2 YYEEEE. The CDR3 is made up of 13 amino acids. DNA for the CDR3: TGTGCCAGCAGTTATGGACAGGGGGCTGAAGCTTTCTTT. Amino acid sequence: CASSYGQGAEAFF.

The chain is built from TRBV29-1 and TRBJ2-7; tentatively, D is TRBD1 (6 bases). Germline V lookup: CDR1 SQVTM, CDR2 ANQGSEA. CDR3 length: 14 residues. Trimming removed 4 bases at V and 0 bases at J, with 13 bases between. Written as DNA, the CDR3 is TGCAGCGTTGGGTTCAGGGGCCGCTCCTACGAGCAGTACTTC. It translates to CSVGFRGRSYEQYF.

The rearrangement uses TRBV13 and TRBJ2-1; the match to TRBD2 covers 8 bases. The CDR3 runs to 15 residues. Germline CDR1 is PRHDT and CDR2 is FYEKMQ (reference sequence). The V gene end was trimmed by 2 bases and the J gene end by 0 bases; junction bases not matched to a gene: 0. The CDR3 DNA is TGTGCCAGCAGCTTACGGGGGGGCTCCTACAATGAGCAGTTCTTC. Translation: CASSLRGGSYNEQFF.

This chain links TRBV5-5 with TRBJ2-3; 11 bases are a match to TRBD2. J was trimmed by 6 bases and V by 4 bases; bases with no gene match: 13. This CDR3 contains 17 residues. Germline V gives CDR1 SGHKS, CDR2 YYEKEE (reference sequence). The CDR3 spells CASSPWTSGLSWDTQYF. CDR3 in DNA: TGTGCCAGCAGCCCCTGGACTAGCGGGCTCTCGTGGGATACGCAGTATTTT.

V is TRBV11-2 and J is TRBJ2-1, with TRBD2 matching 7 bases. The CDR3 has 14 residues. With V trimmed by 5 bases and J by 1 base, 2 bases remained unmatched. Germline CDR1 and CDR2: SGHAT and FQNNGV. CDR3 loop: CASSPAGSYNEQFF. CDR3 nucleotide sequence: TGTGCCAGCAGCCCAGCGGGATCCTACAATGAGCAGTTCTTC. The full variable domain, in which reference TRBV11-2 and TRBJ2-1 provide the parts outside the CDR3, is EAGVAQSPRYKIIEKRQSVAFWCNPISGHATLYWYQQILGQGPKLLIQFQNNGVVDDSQLPKDRFSAERLKGVDSTLKIQPAKLEDSAVYLCASSPAGSYNEQFFGPGTRLTVL.

The table lists this clone with a count of one. J is TRBJ1-2 and V is TRBV6-1; 8 nucleotides agree with TRBD1. The germline CDR1 and CDR2 sequences are MNHNS and SASEGT. V gave up 4 bases and J gave up 5 bases; unmatched junction bases: 9. The CDR3 is made up of 15 amino acids. DNA for the CDR3: TGTGCCAGCAGTGTCGAGTCGGGGACAGGATATGGCTACACCTTC. The encoded protein is CASSVESGTGYGYTF.

The rearrangement joins TRBV30 to TRBJ1-5; D is undetermined. Germline V gives CDR1 GTSNPN, CDR2 SVGIG (reference sequence). CDR3 length: 18 residues. The V gene lost 1 base and the J gene lost 0 bases, with 19 bases spanning the gap. The chain's CDR3 is CAWSEKQEGGRSNQPQHF. The CDR3 nucleotides are TGTGCCTGGAGTGAGAAGCAGGAGGGTGGACGTAGCAATCAGCCCCAGCATTTT.

The chain combines TRBV6-6 with TRBJ1-5; tentatively, D is TRBD1 (5 bases). Germline CDR1 MNHNY, CDR2 SVGAGI (reference sequence). The length of the CDR3 is 14 residues. V gave up 7 bases and J gave up 1 base, with 11 bases separating them. CDR3 DNA sequence: TGTGCCAGCAAAGTGGCAGGGAGCAATCAGCCCCAGCATTTT. Encoded protein: CASKVAGSNQPQHF.

V is TRBV11-2 and J is TRBJ1-4; 12 bases line up with TRBD1. Germline V gene sequence: CDR1 SGHAT, CDR2 FQNNGV. This CDR3 comprises 18 residues. Trimming took 3 bases from V and 0 from J; bases not matched to a gene: 5. The DNA for the CDR3 is TGTGCCAGCAGCTTGGGACAGGGGGCTTGGGCAACTAATGAAAAACTGTTTTTT. Translated: CASSLGQGAWATNEKLFF.

This rearrangement joins TRBV6-5 to TRBJ2-7; maybe TRBD1 (5 bases). CDR1 is MNHEY, CDR2 SVGAGI, per germline. Trimming left V 7 bases short and J 3 bases short, with 19 bases between. The CDR3 consists of 15 residues. CDR3 sequence reads: CASTIGQGANYEQYF. The CDR3 DNA sequence: TGTGCCAGCACCATCGGACAAGGGGCCAACTACGAGCAGTACTTC.

V usage is TRBV6-6 and J usage is TRBJ1-1; 9 nucleotides agree with TRBD1. The CDR3 spans 14 residues. Germline assignment: CDR1 MNHNY and CDR2 SVGAGI (reference sequence). J gave up 5 bases and V 5 bases, and 6 bases lay outside the gene matches. CDR3 sequence: CASSPGTGKTEAFF. CDR3 sequence (DNA): TGTGCCAGCAGTCCCGGGACAGGGAAGACTGAAGCTTTCTTT.